This T cell receptor (beta chain) comes out of a study of T cell repertoires in cytomegalovirus infection. Overall study: Signatures in public TCR beta sequences pointed to both CMV infection and matching HLA type.

This CDR3 has 12 residues. Germline assignment: CDR1 SGHTA and CDR2 FQGNSA. Trimming took 1 base from V and 5 from J, leaving 6 bases between them. The study, taken as a whole, reports: The ex vivo response showed dominance by HLA-C-restricted CMV-specific TCR beta clonotypes. Of the TCR beta families, the public ones yielded a cumulative frequency that identified carriers of CMV plus the relevant HLA.

This clonotype was recorded many times. The antigen remains undetermined. TCRdb analysed the reads with MiXCR anew, one entry per CDR3 protein. The table has 250,000 to 400,000 distinct CDR3 sequences, roughly 25% seen once; the top ten hold 13%. V gene TRBV7-2 combines with J gene TRBJ2-7, with D hard to call. The sequence came from a human donor in good health (CMV status not recorded). Some clones in this sample may be carry-over from other donors' samples. The sequences come from cultured PBMCs, collected from culture after CMV antigen stimulation. For the CDR3, the DNA is TGTGCCAGCAGCTTAGAATCCCACGAGCAGTACTTC. The encoded protein is CASSLESHEQYF.